The source of this TCR beta chain is a study of blood T cell repertoires in COVID-19. Repertoires were generated with immunoSEQ multiplex PCR, while TCRdb's copy carries only in-frame clones and drops some. The table has tens of thousands of clones, about 88% seen once; the top ten hold less than 7.5%. The source material was peripheral blood. This TCR came from an elderly man with COVID-19, enrolled during active disease.

The CDR3 reads CASSAGQATREQYF. The CDR3 nucleotides are TGTGCCAGCAGCGCGGGACAGGCAACTCGCGAGCAGTACTTC. The chain recombines TRBV9 with TRBJ2-7; 8 positions agree with TRBD1. There are 14 residues in the CDR3. With V trimmed by 3 bases and J by 6 bases, 8 bases remained unmatched. Looked up from germline, CDR1 is SGDLS and CDR2 is YYNGEE.